The 10 T cell receptor beta chains below all came from one sample that was sequenced in a study of T cells after yellow fever vaccination. TCRdb reprocessed the 5' RACE reads via MiXCR and lists one record per CDR3 protein. The sample has some 500,000 distinct CDR3 sequences; 13% are singletons. Source: PBMCs, taken on the day of the yellow fever booster vaccination. The receptor set was obtained from a young man who received the YFV17D yellow fever vaccine.

The sample holds a few counts of this clonotype. The chain combines TRBV27 with TRBJ2-5; D is perhaps TRBD1 (6 bases). The CDR3 loop spans 13 amino acids. The V gene lost 6 bases and the J gene lost 7 bases, with 15 bases spanning the gap. CDR1 and CDR2 from the germline V gene are MNHEY and SMNVEV (reference sequence). CDR3 sequence reads: CASSPDSRGTQYF. CDR3 nucleotides: TGTGCCAGCAGCCCGGACAGCCGGGGGACCCAGTACTTC.

V usage is TRBV6-5 and J usage is TRBJ2-5; TRBD1 might be the D (6 bases). This CDR3 region has 13 residues. Trimming stripped 4 bases from V and 5 bases from J, with 11 bases between. Germline-derived CDR1 and CDR2 are MNHEY and SVGAGI. CDR3 DNA: TGTGCCAGCAGTTTGGGGGCTCACGAGACCCAGTACTTC. This translates into CASSLGAHETQYF.

V gene TRBV4-3 combines with J gene TRBJ2-3; TRBD2 matches 10 bases. Germline V lookup: CDR1 LGHNA, CDR2 YSLEER. V shed 3 bases and J 12 bases; nucleotides not matched to a gene: 9. CDR3 length: 14 amino acids. As DNA, the CDR3 is TGCGCCAGCAGCCAGCCCGGCGGACTAGCGGAACAGTATTTT. Amino acid sequence: CASSQPGGLAEQYF.

This clonotype was picked up a small number of times. The junction departs from germline at one end; a sequencing error may be responsible. The chain has TRBV5-1 and TRBJ2-3; TRBD1 agrees at 8 bases. This CDR3 has 16 residues. Germline V CDR1 and CDR2: SGHRS, YFSETQ. The CDR3, as DNA: TGCGCCAGCAGCTTGTGGCCTCCCCAGGGGGCAGAGACGCAGTATTTT. This encodes CASSLWPPQGAETQYF.

The genes are TRBV12-3 or TRBV12-4 and TRBJ2-5, with a tentative D call TRBD2 (5 bases). The V gene lost 2 bases and the J gene lost 4 bases, with 8 bases spanning the gap. The length of the CDR3 is 13 residues. CDR3 coding DNA: TGTGCCAGCAGTTTAAAACGGGGAGAGACCCAGTACTTC. It yields the protein CASSLKRGETQYF.

V gene TRBV7-2 combines with J gene TRBJ2-1; no firm D call. CDR1 SGHTA and CDR2 FQGNSA come from the germline V gene. V lost 3 bases, J lost 9 bases, and 15 bases lay in between. This CDR3 spans 14 amino acids. The CDR3 DNA reads TGTGCCAGCAGCTTGGACGCTGTTGTGCGTGAGCAGTTCTTC. This encodes CASSLDAVVREQFF.

The chain employs TRBV7-9 and TRBJ1-1, with 9 positions matching TRBD1. The CDR3 covers 17 residues. Trimming at V came to 5 bases and at J to 4 bases, leaving 14 bases not matched to a gene. CDR1 and CDR2 from the germline V gene are SEHNR and FQNEAQ (reference sequence). Here the CDR3 reads CASSPRGTGPQGTEAFF. CDR3 DNA sequence: TGTGCCAGCAGCCCAAGGGGGACAGGGCCACAGGGCACTGAAGCTTTCTTT.

This clonotype occurred a few times. The rearrangement links TRBV19 to TRBJ2-1, with D possibly being TRBD1 (5 bases). From germline, CDR1 is LNHDA and CDR2 SQIVND (reference sequence). The CDR3 totals 13 residues. Trimming took off 3 bases at V and 5 bases at J, with 8 bases between the two ends. The CDR3 nucleotides are TGTGCCAGTAGTATGGACAAAAACAATGAGCAGTTCTTC. It yields the protein CASSMDKNNEQFF.

There are a few counts of this clonotype. The chain uses TRBV7-2 and TRBJ2-7; 8 bases align to TRBD1. The germline V gene encodes CDR1 SGHTA and CDR2 FQGNSA. Trimming took 5 bases from V and 6 from J; bases not matched to a gene: 6. The CDR3 runs to 13 residues. The CDR3: CASSMDRVAEQYF. The CDR3, as DNA: TGTGCCAGCAGCATGGACAGGGTGGCCGAGCAGTACTTC.

The gene calls are TRBV12-3 or TRBV12-4 and TRBJ1-1; possibly TRBD1 for D (6 bases). The CDR3 totals 13 residues. Trimming stripped 4 bases from V and 3 bases from J, with 9 bases between. DNA for the CDR3: TGTGCCAGCAGTTCCGGACAGTACACTGAAGCTTTCTTT. Its protein is CASSSGQYTEAFF.